This record covers a single T cell receptor (beta chain). Antigen unknown. The data originate from a study of cytomegalovirus exposure and HLA in healthy donors. Study findings and constraints: What TCR beta sequences reportedly achieved was accurate prediction of HLA-A and HLA-B alleles in most subjects. For cytomegalovirus status, the classifier reportedly gave diagnoses with high specificity and sensitivity. TCR beta chains numbering roughly 150 were designated cytomegalovirus-associated.

This CDR3 region has 15 residues. Trimming took 5 bases from V and 8 from J, leaving 18 bases between them. Germline V gene data show CDR1 as LNHDA and CDR2 as SQIVND (reference sequence). In the PCR, 60 Vbeta and 13 Jbeta primers were used. TCRdb's table, derived via immunoSEQ multiplex PCR, lists solely in-frame clones and lacks some. The table lists some 130,000 clones, 77% of them singletons, with 4% to 5% in the top ten. Input material: PBMCs. The chain joins TRBV19 to TRBJ1-4; perhaps TRBD1 as D (5 bases). The receptor was isolated from a male donor in good health and CMV-seropositive. DNA for the CDR3: TGTGCCAGTAGTGTGGGACTAGCGGGAGTGGAAAAACTGTTTTTT. Translation gives CASSVGLAGVEKLFF.